The clone carrying this T cell receptor beta chain was detected a few times. What it recognizes is unknown. The data are from a study of regulatory T cells in long-lasting Graves disease. Construction of the TCR beta libraries employed iRepertoire HTBI primers in conjunction with Arm-PCR of CDR3 regions. In TCRdb, the multiplex PCR reads were re-called with MiXCR into one record per CDR3 protein. Among roughly 250,000 distinct CDR3 sequences listed, around a sixth were seen once. Time point meaning: newly diagnosed GD, antithyroid drugs for less than 3 months. Extracted PBMC RNA gave rise to the TCR library. V shed 2 bases and J shed 10 bases, with 6 bases lying between them. CDR3 length equals 12 residues. General study findings and limits: Newly diagnosed patients had higher TCR diversity than persistent Graves' patients did.

This sample was also put to use in a study of T cells in Graves' hyperthyroidism and ophthalmopathy. This second study says: Uncontrolled infection, other autoimmune disease, pregnancy or lactation excluded patients.

Sample: peripheral blood mononuclear cells (PBMCs), taken at new diagnosis, from a patient treated with antithyroid drugs. The gene calls are TRBV12-3 or TRBV12-4 and TRBJ1-6; no definite D call. This clonotype originated in a woman aged 25 to 39 with Graves disease. The CDR3 DNA reads as TGTGCCAGCAGTTTATGGCGCTCACCCCTCCACTTT. Its translation: CASSLWRSPLHF.